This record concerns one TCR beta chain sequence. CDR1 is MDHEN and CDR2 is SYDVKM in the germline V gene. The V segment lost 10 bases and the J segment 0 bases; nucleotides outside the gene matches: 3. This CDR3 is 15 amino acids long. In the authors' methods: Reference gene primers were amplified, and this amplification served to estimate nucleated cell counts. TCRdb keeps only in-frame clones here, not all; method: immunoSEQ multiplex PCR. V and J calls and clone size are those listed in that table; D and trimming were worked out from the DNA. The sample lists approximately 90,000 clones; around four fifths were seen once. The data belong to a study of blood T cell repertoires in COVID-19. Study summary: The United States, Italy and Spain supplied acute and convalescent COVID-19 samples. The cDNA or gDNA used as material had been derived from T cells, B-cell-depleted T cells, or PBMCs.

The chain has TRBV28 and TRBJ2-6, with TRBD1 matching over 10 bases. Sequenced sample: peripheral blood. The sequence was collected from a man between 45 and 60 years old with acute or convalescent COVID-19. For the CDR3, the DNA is TGTGCCACGGGACAGGGGAACTCTGGGGCCAACGTCCTGACTTTC. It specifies CATGQGNSGANVLTF.